Listed here are 23 T cell receptor beta chains from one sample, sequenced in a study of T cells in localized non-small cell lung cancer. Sequenced by immunoSEQ multiplex PCR; TCRdb stores in-frame clones only, minus some. This table has some 49,000 clones, roughly 79% appearing once. This sample comprised peripheral blood mononuclear cells, obtained before any cancer treatment. These TCRs come from a man between 35 and 75 years old with stage III lung adenocarcinoma.

This sequence joins TRBV9 and TRBJ2-5; D is unresolved. The ends were cut back, 1 base at V and 1 base at J, with 8 bases in the middle. Germline CDR1 and CDR2: SGDLS and YYNGEE. CDR3 length: 14 amino acids. The CDR3 loop reads CASSVTAVQETQYF. The CDR3 DNA reads as TGTGCCAGCAGCGTAACCGCGGTCCAAGAGACCCAGTACTTC.

With regard to this clone: The junction departs from germline at one end; a sequencing error may be responsible. The chain has TRBV7-6 and TRBJ2-3; 8 bases map to TRBD1. CDR1 is SGHVS and CDR2 is FNYEAQ in the germline V gene. The CDR3 has 17 amino acids. The CDR3 sequence is CASGLAPRGQSTDTQYF. In DNA, the CDR3 is TGTGCCAGCGGCTTAGCGCCCAGGGGGCAAAGCACAGATACGCAGTATTTT.

This CDR3 reads CASSQDGAGGSNEQFF. The CDR3 bases are TGTGCCAGCAGCCAAGATGGGGCGGGGGGCAGTAATGAGCAGTTCTTC. This chain uses TRBV4-2 with TRBJ2-1; 8 bases are shared with TRBD2. After removal of 0 bases from V and 7 bases from J, the junction contained 8 bases not matched to a gene. The CDR3 contains 16 residues. Germline CDR1 is LGHNA and CDR2 is YNFKEQ.

The gene calls are TRBV30 and TRBJ2-3, with unresolved D. Germline-derived CDR1 and CDR2 are GTSNPN and SVGIG (reference sequence). With 3 bases removed from V and 6 bases from J, the gap between germline ends came to 13 bases. This CDR3 region has 13 residues. DNA of the CDR3: TGTGCCTGGAGACCCCGAATCGAGGATACGCAGTATTTT. Translation: CAWRPRIEDTQYF.

This clone was seen a few times. This chain connects TRBV7-2 to TRBJ1-1, with TRBD1 identical over 7 bases. CDR3 length: 13 residues. V lost 3 bases and J lost 7; bases outside the gene matches: 5. Per germline, CDR1 SGHTA and CDR2 FQGNSA. The CDR3 nucleotides are TGTGCCAGCAGCTTTGTGCAGGGGGGTGAAGCTTTCTTT. The encoded protein is CASSFVQGGEAFF.

V is TRBV9 and J is TRBJ2-1; D assignment may be TRBD1 or TRBD2 (5 bases each). The V gene lost 3 bases and the J gene lost 4 bases, with 11 bases spanning the gap. The CDR3 runs 14 residues. CDR1 SGDLS and CDR2 YYNGEE come from the germline V gene. The CDR3 spells CASSDQGVYNEQFF. For the CDR3, the DNA is TGTGCCAGCAGCGACCAGGGAGTTTACAATGAGCAGTTCTTC.

The genes are TRBV11-2 and TRBJ1-6; 9 nucleotides align to TRBD1. Per the germline V gene, CDR1 is SGHAT and CDR2 is FQNNGV. The V and J ends lost 7 bases and 5 bases, in that order; junction bases with no gene match: 6. The CDR3 contains 15 residues. The DNA for the CDR3 is TGTGCCAGCACCGTACAGGGGGCGCATAATTCACCCCTCCACTTT. Its translation is CASTVQGAHNSPLHF.

This chain joins TRBV12-5 and TRBJ2-1; D could derive from TRBD1 or TRBD2 (7 bases each). The length of the CDR3 is 15 residues. V was shortened by 3 bases and J by 7 bases, with 16 bases between the two germline ends. Germline V gene lookup returns CDR1 LGHNT and CDR2 FRNRAP. The chain's CDR3 is CASGLQGTITNEQFF. For the CDR3, the DNA is TGTGCTAGTGGTTTACAGGGGACTATTACGAATGAGCAGTTCTTC.

The chain employs TRBV9 and TRBJ2-5; TRBD1 agrees at 12 bases. The CDR3 extends over 15 amino acids. J gave up 5 bases and V 2 bases, and 4 bases lay outside the gene matches. CDR1 and CDR2 (germline): SGDLS, YYNGEE. The CDR3 coding sequence is TGTGCCAGCAGCGTCAGGGACAGGGGGCTTGAGACCCAGTACTTC. Encoded protein: CASSVRDRGLETQYF.

This chain links TRBV9 with TRBJ1-1, with unresolved D. CDR1 and CDR2 from the germline V gene are SGDLS and YYNGEE. CDR3 length: 15 amino acids. V lost 3 bases and J lost 3, with 15 bases in between. The CDR3 spells CASSASRIWDTEAFF. CDR3 DNA sequence: TGTGCCAGCAGCGCAAGTCGGATCTGGGACACTGAAGCTTTCTTT.

The CDR3 sequence is CASSRLAGRTGELFF. Written as DNA, the CDR3 is TGTGCCAGCAGCCGACTAGCGGGGCGGACCGGGGAGCTGTTTTTT. The J gene is TRBJ2-2, the V gene TRBV5-8; 11 bases agree with TRBD2. The ends lost 4 bases at V and 5 bases at J; junction bases unmatched: 4. The germline CDR1 and CDR2 sequences are SGHTS and YDEGEE. There are 15 residues in the CDR3.

The V and J genes are TRBV27 and TRBJ2-1, with D maybe TRBD2 (6 bases). This CDR3 is 18 amino acids long. Germline V gene lookup returns CDR1 MNHEY and CDR2 SMNVEV (reference sequence). V shed 0 bases and J shed 4 bases, with 19 bases lying between them. CDR3 residues: CASSLSTFRLGLYNEQFF. The CDR3 DNA reads as TGTGCCAGCAGTTTATCAACCTTTAGACTAGGACTATACAATGAGCAGTTCTTC.

This clone has only a few counts. V gene TRBV7-9 combines with J gene TRBJ2-7; 7 bases map to TRBD2. Germline V gene sequence: CDR1 SEHNR, CDR2 FQNEAQ (reference sequence). The V gene end was trimmed by 4 bases and the J gene end by 5 bases; junction bases not matched to a gene: 5. The CDR3 contains 13 residues. The CDR3 is CASSSRLADEQYF. The DNA of the CDR3 is TGTGCCAGCAGCTCCCGACTAGCCGACGAGCAGTACTTC.

The rearrangement links TRBV29-1 to TRBJ2-3; D gene uncertain. The CDR3 is 12 residues long. Germline V gene lookup returns CDR1 SQVTM and CDR2 ANQGSEA. V lost 7 bases, J lost 5 bases, and 13 bases lay in between. CDR3 DNA sequence: TGCAGCGCCCGGCCGGCTTTAGATACGCAGTATTTT. Translated: CSARPALDTQYF.

The sample holds one count of this clone. V and J are TRBV6-4 and TRBJ2-3, with 7 bases matching TRBD1. Germline CDR1 MRHNA, CDR2 SNTAGT. CDR3 length equals 14 residues. V lost 5 bases, J lost 4 bases, and 6 bases stayed unmatched. The CDR3 loop is CASSNDRESDTQYF. CDR3 nucleotide sequence: TGTGCCAGCAGTAACGACAGGGAGTCAGATACGCAGTATTTT.

The genes are TRBV9 and TRBJ2-1; 12 nucleotides align to TRBD1. Trimming cost V 3 bases and J 7 bases; bases outside gene matches: 11. The germline V gene has CDR1 SGDLS and CDR2 YYNGEE. This CDR3 is built from 17 residues. The DNA of the CDR3 is TGTGCCAGCAGCGCCTTAGGGGGGACAGGGGGCTTAAATGAGCAGTTCTTC. Protein product: CASSALGGTGGLNEQFF.

V is TRBV28 and J is TRBJ1-6; possible D gene TRBD1, 5 bases. V lost 5 bases to trimming and J lost 9 bases, with 17 bases between them. The length of the CDR3 is 15 residues. Germline loops: CDR1 MDHEN, CDR2 SYDVKM. As DNA, the CDR3 is TGTGCCAGCAGTACGGGGCAGGTAAAGAGTTCACCCCTCCACTTT. As protein: CASSTGQVKSSPLHF.

The chain is built from TRBV29-1 and TRBJ1-3, with D possibly being TRBD1 (6 bases). Deletions cut 6 bases from V and 2 bases from J, with 11 bases between. This CDR3 has 13 amino acids. Germline V gives CDR1 SQVTM, CDR2 ANQGSEA. The CDR3 DNA reads as TGCAGCGTGGTACAGGGTGCTGGAAACACCATATATTTT. Translated: CSVVQGAGNTIYF. Supplemented by reference TRBV29-1 and TRBJ1-3, the full variable domain reads SAVISQKPSRDICQRGTSLTIQCQVDSQVTMMFWYRQQPGQSLTLIATANQGSEATYESGFVIDKFPISRPNLTFSTLTVSNMSPEDSSIYLCSVVQGAGNTIYFGEGSWLTVV.

This chain uses TRBV15 with TRBJ2-5, with TRBD2 matching 9 bases. The CDR3 extends over 14 amino acids. The V gene's germline CDR1 is LNHNV and CDR2 YYDKDF (reference sequence). V was clipped by 3 bases and J by 4 bases; unmatched bases: 3. CDR3 coding DNA: TGTGCCACCAGCAGGACTAGCGGTTTAGAGACCCAGTACTTC. Amino acids: CATSRTSGLETQYF. Full variable domain (outside the CDR3, taken from reference TRBV15 and TRBJ2-5): DAMVIQNPRYQVTQFGKPVTLSCSQTLNHNVMYWYQQKSSQAPKLLFHYYDKDFNNEADTPDNFQSRRPNTSFCFLDIRSPGLGDTAMYLCATSRTSGLETQYFGPGTRLLVL.

The chain links TRBV6-1 to TRBJ1-5; no firm D call. The germline CDR1 and CDR2 sequences are MNHNS and SASEGT. This CDR3 is 14 amino acids long. V shed 3 bases and J shed 2 bases, with 8 bases lying between them. CDR3 sequence: CASSDTWGNQPQHF. The CDR3 bases are TGTGCCAGCAGTGATACATGGGGCAATCAGCCCCAGCATTTT.

The chain has TRBV2 and TRBJ1-1, with 10 nucleotides matching TRBD1. Germline V CDR1 and CDR2: SNHLY, FYNNEI. The CDR3 has 13 residues. V gave up 8 bases and J gave up 5 bases; unmatched junction bases: 5. The DNA for the CDR3 is TGTGCCAGCGGGGACAGGGGACGGACTGAAGCTTTCTTT. It encodes CASGDRGRTEAFF.

The chain has TRBV4-2 and TRBJ2-6; the D is unclear. Germline CDR1 and CDR2: LGHNA and YNFKEQ. CDR3 length equals 15 residues. The germline V and J ends were trimmed by 3 bases and 0 bases, with 6 bases remaining between them. This CDR3 reads CASSQLSSGANVLTF. In DNA form, the CDR3 reads TGTGCCAGCAGCCAGCTGAGCTCTGGGGCCAACGTCCTGACTTTC.

The V gene is TRBV27, the J gene TRBJ2-5; D may be TRBD1 or TRBD2 (5 bases each). Looked up from germline, CDR1 is MNHEY and CDR2 is SMNVEV (reference sequence). The V end lost 3 bases, the J end lost 2 bases, and 13 bases lay between the germline ends. The CDR3 consists of 15 residues. The CDR3 reads CASSLRGYGQETQYF. The CDR3 DNA reads as TGTGCCAGCAGTTTGAGGGGCTATGGACAAGAGACCCAGTACTTC.